Each of the 24 T cell receptor beta chains below was sequenced from the same sample in a study of blood T cell repertoires in COVID-19. Sequencing used immunoSEQ multiplex PCR; TCRdb keeps in-frame clones, though not all of them. The sample carries more than 150,000 clones, 80% to 90% recorded once. The sequenced sample consisted of peripheral blood. These receptors originate from a woman aged 40 to 55 with acute or convalescent COVID-19.

This rearrangement joins TRBV13 to TRBJ2-1; D possibly corresponds to TRBD2 (5 bases). Trimming stripped 3 bases from V and 3 bases from J, with 12 bases between. The germline V gene encodes CDR1 PRHDT and CDR2 FYEKMQ (reference sequence). The CDR3 is 15 residues long. CDR3 DNA sequence: TGTGCCAGCAGCTTGAAGGGAGCTGTCTACAATGAGCAGTTCTTC. It translates to CASSLKGAVYNEQFF.

The CDR3 spells CAFEGVFPLIQNEQFF. The CDR3 DNA sequence: TGTGCCTTTGAGGGGGTTTTCCCATTAATCCAGAATGAGCAGTTCTTC. The rearrangement joins TRBV9 to TRBJ2-1, with D perhaps TRBD1 (6 bases). Germline CDR1 is SGDLS and CDR2 is YYNGEE. CDR3 length: 16 amino acids. V dropped 10 bases and J dropped 7 bases, with 27 bases sitting between them.

As DNA, the CDR3 is TGCGCCAGCAGCCAAGGAGGGACAGGGATTCAGCCCCAGCATTTT. Amino acids: CASSQGGTGIQPQHF. This chain links TRBV4-1 with TRBJ1-5, with TRBD1 matching 9 bases. CDR3 length: 15 residues. Germline CDR1 reads MGHRA; CDR2 reads YSYEKL. With 1 base clipped from V and 6 bases from J, the junction kept 4 bases outside the gene matches.

This rearrangement joins TRBV7-6 to TRBJ2-6, with D perhaps TRBD2 (6 bases). Germline CDR1 and CDR2: SGHVS and FNYEAQ. Trimming pared 6 bases from V and 0 bases from J, leaving 15 bases between. CDR3 length: 17 residues. CDR3: CASSRLVPVSGANVLTF. In nucleotides, the CDR3 is TGTGCCAGCAGTCGACTAGTTCCGGTCTCTGGGGCCAACGTCCTGACTTTC.

J is TRBJ1-1 and V is TRBV6-1; TRBD1 agrees at 7 bases. The CDR3 sequence is 15 residues long. Germline loops: CDR1 MNHNS, CDR2 SASEGT. Losses at the gene ends were 2 bases for V and 7 bases for J; bases not matched to a gene: 10. The CDR3 DNA reads TGTGCCAGCAGTGAACATGGACAGGCCAGGGGTGAAGCTTTCTTT. Its protein product is CASSEHGQARGEAFF.

This chain connects TRBV29-1 to TRBJ1-2, with D possibly matching TRBD1 (6 bases). The germline V and J ends were trimmed by 0 bases and 4 bases, with 9 bases remaining between them. CDR3 length: 13 residues. CDR1 SQVTM and CDR2 ANQGSEA come from the germline V gene. As DNA, the CDR3 is TGCAGCGTTGAAGACACAGGGACCTATGGCTACACCTTC. This encodes CSVEDTGTYGYTF.

This clone was seen a single time. V is TRBV9 and J is TRBJ2-1; a possible D gene is TRBD2 (6 bases). The germline V gene has CDR1 SGDLS and CDR2 YYNGEE. Trimming left V 3 bases short and J 6 bases short, with 19 bases between. This CDR3 is built from 16 residues. The CDR3 spells CASSAPGLDPPNEQFF. CDR3 bases: TGTGCCAGCAGCGCGCCGGGACTCGATCCCCCCAATGAGCAGTTCTTC. Looking up the rest from reference TRBV9 and TRBJ2-1 gives the full variable domain: DSGVTQTPKHLITATGQRVTLRCSPRSGDLSVYWYQQSLDQGLQFLIQYYNGEERAKGNILERFSAQQFPDLHSELNLSSLELGDSALYFCASSAPGLDPPNEQFFGPGTRLTVL.

The chain has TRBV30 and TRBJ2-7; a weak D match, TRBD1 (5 bases). Germline V CDR1 and CDR2: GTSNPN, SVGIG (reference sequence). The CDR3 is made up of 14 amino acids. V was shortened by 3 bases and J by 5 bases, with 17 bases between the two germline ends. This CDR3 reads CAWRPWGQGDEQYF. The CDR3 nucleotides are TGTGCCTGGAGACCCTGGGGCCAGGGCGACGAGCAGTACTTC.

The chain recombines TRBV5-1 with TRBJ2-7, with 7 bases matching TRBD1. The J segment lost 4 bases and the V segment lost 4 bases, leaving 8 bases of the junction unmatched. CDR1 SGHRS and CDR2 YFSETQ come from the germline V gene. The CDR3 spans 14 residues. In DNA form, the CDR3 reads TGCGCCAGCAGCCAACCGGGACAGAATTACGAGCAGTACTTC. This codes for CASSQPGQNYEQYF.

This rearrangement joins TRBV4-2 to TRBJ1-1, with D perhaps matching TRBD1 (6 bases). The CDR3 extends over 15 amino acids. V lost 1 base to trimming and J lost 4 bases, with 13 bases between them. Germline V gene data show CDR1 as LGHNA and CDR2 as YNFKEQ. The CDR3 DNA reads as TGTGCCAGCAGCCAAGGTCGAACAGGGAGCACTGAAGCTTTCTTT. Its translation is CASSQGRTGSTEAFF.

The V gene is TRBV18, the J gene TRBJ2-1, with 11 bases identical to TRBD2. Trimming at V came to 2 bases and at J to 16 bases, leaving 13 bases not matched to a gene. The CDR3 contains 15 residues. The germline CDR1 and CDR2 sequences are KGHSH and LQKENI. The chain's CDR3 is CASSPGTSGGLGGFF. The DNA for the CDR3 is TGTGCCAGCTCACCAGGCACTAGCGGGGGCCTTGGCGGCTTCTTC.

The chain uses TRBV28 and TRBJ2-7; D is perhaps TRBD1 (5 bases). Germline V gene sequence: CDR1 MDHEN, CDR2 SYDVKM. V dropped 6 bases and J dropped 6 bases, with 12 bases sitting between them. The CDR3 is made up of 12 amino acids. CDR3 DNA: TGTGCCAGCAGCCAGGGTGAAGCCGAGCAGTACTTC. This codes for CASSQGEAEQYF.

This clone is a singleton in its sample. CDR3 region: CASSALADEQFF. The CDR3 DNA is TGTGCCAGCAGTGCATTAGCCGATGAGCAGTTCTTC. The chain couples TRBV12-3 or TRBV12-4 to TRBJ2-1; no clear D. The V gene lost 5 bases and the J gene lost 8 bases, with 10 bases spanning the gap. This CDR3 is built from 12 residues.

This chain's CDR3 is CASSGRAGAIVNEKLFF. The CDR3 nucleotides read TGTGCCAGCAGTGGAAGAGCAGGGGCTATCGTTAATGAAAAACTGTTTTTT. The gene calls are TRBV2 and TRBJ1-4; TRBD1 might be the D (6 bases). Germline CDR1 SNHLY, CDR2 FYNNEI. CDR3 length equals 17 residues. Trimming stripped 4 bases from V and 4 bases from J, with 19 bases between.

The chain joins TRBV7-9 to TRBJ2-7; D is perhaps TRBD1 (6 bases). There are 12 residues in the CDR3. Trimming took 0 bases from V and 12 from J, leaving 12 bases between them. Germline loops: CDR1 SEHNR, CDR2 FQNEAQ (reference sequence). For the CDR3, the DNA is TGTGCCAGCAGCTTAGCGGACGGGACACTGTACTTC. Translated, it gives CASSLADGTLYF.

The rearrangement joins TRBV29-1 to TRBJ2-7; TRBD1 is a possible D gene (5 bases). The CDR3 is 13 residues long. Looked up from germline, CDR1 is SQVTM and CDR2 is ANQGSEA. V lost 6 bases and J lost 2, with 14 bases in between. CDR3 in amino acids: CSVKGGATYEQYF. CDR3 in DNA: TGCAGCGTAAAAGGTGGGGCCACCTACGAGCAGTACTTC.

This chain joins TRBV24-1 and TRBJ1-4; D possibly corresponds to TRBD1 (5 bases). The CDR3 is made up of 15 amino acids. Trimming cost V 2 bases and J 8 bases, with 14 bases left between them. Germline V gene lookup returns CDR1 KGHDR and CDR2 SFDVKD. CDR3 nucleotide sequence: TGTGCCACCAGTGATTCGACAGACTTAGCCGAAAAACTGTTTTTT. It specifies CATSDSTDLAEKLFF.

V usage is TRBV4-1 and J usage is TRBJ2-7; no reliable D call. This CDR3 contains 14 residues. The V gene's germline CDR1 is MGHRA and CDR2 YSYEKL. V was clipped by 0 bases and J by 2 bases, with 8 bases between them. The CDR3 nucleotides are TGCGCCAGCAGCCAAGATCCCCAGACCTACGAGCAGTACTTC. Protein: CASSQDPQTYEQYF.

This chain links TRBV2 with TRBJ1-2, with 7 bases matching TRBD1. The V gene's germline CDR1 is SNHLY and CDR2 FYNNEI. After removal of 4 bases from V and 4 bases from J, the junction contained 6 bases not matched to a gene. This CDR3 has 14 amino acids. The CDR3 region has the DNA TGTGCCAGCAGTGTAGGACAGGTGGTCTATGGCTACACCTTC. It codes for CASSVGQVVYGYTF.

The chain couples TRBV7-8 to TRBJ2-7; tentatively, D is TRBD1 (6 bases). Germline V gene data show CDR1 as SGHVS and CDR2 as FQNEAQ. V lost 5 bases, J lost 5 bases, and 19 bases lay in between. The CDR3 is made up of 15 amino acids. CDR3 in amino acids: CASSPGQWPSNEQYF. The CDR3 DNA follows: TGTGCCAGCAGCCCCGGACAGTGGCCCTCTAACGAGCAGTACTTC.

The V and J genes are TRBV27 and TRBJ2-7, with D perhaps matching TRBD2 (6 bases). V was cut by 3 bases and J by 1 base, with 16 bases left in between. Germline V gene lookup returns CDR1 MNHEY and CDR2 SMNVEV (reference sequence). There are 16 residues in the CDR3. CDR3 protein: CASSLGGRRLSYEQYF. Written as DNA, the CDR3 is TGTGCCAGCAGTTTGGGGGGACGGAGACTATCCTACGAGCAGTACTTC.

This chain uses TRBV30 with TRBJ2-2; 7 bases are shared with TRBD1. CDR3 length equals 16 residues. CDR1 is GTSNPN, CDR2 SVGIG, per germline (reference sequence). V was clipped by 3 bases and J by 0 bases; unmatched bases: 7. Here the CDR3 DNA reads TGTGCCTGGAGAACTCGACAGGGAACGAACACCGGGGAGCTGTTTTTT. Translating gives CAWRTRQGTNTGELFF.

The chain employs TRBV6-5 and TRBJ2-1; D unclear. The CDR3 covers 15 residues. The V and J ends lost 6 bases and 1 base respectively, with 13 bases between them. Germline CDR1 is MNHEY and CDR2 is SVGAGI. The CDR3 protein is CASRATGASYNEQFF. CDR3 in DNA: TGTGCCAGCAGGGCGACTGGCGCTTCCTACAATGAGCAGTTCTTC.

The V call is TRBV2, the J call TRBJ1-5; D unclear. V shed 3 bases and J shed 0 bases, with 9 bases lying between them. CDR3 length: 15 residues. Looked up from germline, CDR1 is SNHLY and CDR2 is FYNNEI. The chain's CDR3 is CASSEEPYSNQPQHF. The CDR3 DNA sequence: TGTGCCAGCAGTGAGGAGCCCTATAGCAATCAGCCCCAGCATTTT.